Below are 14 T cell receptor beta chains sequenced from a single sample in a study of control samples from healthy donors and cancer patients. Produced via immunoSEQ multiplex PCR; TCRdb's table is partial and in-frame only. The table lists 40,000 to 55,000 clones, roughly 87% of them singletons. Sequencing was done on a sample of PBMCs. The receptors stem from a man aged 40-49 years with colorectal cancer.

About this clone: Different DNA sequences within this sample yield the same CDR3. J is TRBJ2-7 and V is TRBV24-1; 11 nucleotides match TRBD2. The CDR3 sequence is 15 residues long. V was clipped by 6 bases and J by 2 bases; unmatched bases: 5. Germline loops: CDR1 KGHDR, CDR2 SFDVKD. The CDR3 DNA reads TGTGCCACCAGTTCTAGCGGGAGGCCCCCCTACGAGCAGTACTTC. Protein: CATSSSGRPPYEQYF.

This clone was counted a single time. The rearrangement joins TRBV6-5 to TRBJ2-7; the D gene could be TRBD1 or TRBD2 (6 bases each). The ends were cut back, 0 bases at V and 3 bases at J, with 15 bases in the middle. The CDR3 sequence is 16 residues long. Germline V gene lookup returns CDR1 MNHEY and CDR2 SVGAGI. The CDR3 sequence is CASSYSLGGSGYEQYF. For the CDR3, the DNA is TGTGCCAGCAGTTACTCTCTCGGGGGCAGTGGCTACGAGCAGTACTTC.

This clone was detected only once. The V call is TRBV4-1, the J call TRBJ2-7; D may be TRBD2 (5 bases). The V end was cut by 0 bases, the J end by 13 bases, with 16 bases between. This CDR3 is 13 amino acids long. The V gene's germline CDR1 is MGHRA and CDR2 YSYEKL. This chain's CDR3 is CASSQDPRETPYF. CDR3 bases: TGCGCCAGCAGCCAAGATCCACGGGAAACCCCCTACTTC.

The rearrangement uses TRBV7-8 and TRBJ2-2; perhaps TRBD2 as D (6 bases). CDR1 is SGHVS and CDR2 is FQNEAQ in the germline V gene. Trimming cost V 1 base and J 4 bases, with 10 bases left between them. The CDR3 is 15 amino acids. The chain's CDR3 is CASSLERTTTGELFF. The CDR3 DNA is TGTGCCAGCAGCTTAGAGCGGACTACCACCGGGGAGCTGTTTTTT.

This chain links TRBV19 with TRBJ1-4; D is ambiguous. V lost 5 bases, J lost 4 bases, and 8 bases lay in between. CDR3 length: 13 residues. Germline CDR1 LNHDA, CDR2 SQIVND (reference sequence). The CDR3 DNA reads TGTGCCAGTAGTGCCGAAAGTAATGAAAAACTGTTTTTT. Protein sequence: CASSAESNEKLFF.

The chain is built from TRBV9 and TRBJ1-1, with TRBD1 as a possible D gene (5 bases). The V gene's germline CDR1 is SGDLS and CDR2 YYNGEE. Between the trimmed V and J ends, which lost 4 bases and 7 bases, there was a span of 14 bases. This CDR3 is 13 amino acids long. The CDR3 is CASSTSPRDEAFF. The CDR3 nucleotides read TGTGCCAGCAGCACTTCGCCCAGGGATGAAGCTTTCTTT.

The CDR3 protein is CASSSWGGTYEQYF. For the CDR3, the DNA is TGTGCCAGTTCGTCATGGGGGGGAACCTACGAGCAGTACTTC. The rearrangement uses TRBV19 and TRBJ2-7; TRBD2 matches at 7 bases. The V gene's germline CDR1 is LNHDA and CDR2 SQIVND (reference sequence). This CDR3 is 14 amino acids long. The V segment lost 8 bases and the J segment 2 bases; nucleotides outside the gene matches: 9.

The rearrangement links TRBV7-2 to TRBJ1-6; a possible D gene is TRBD1 (6 bases). The CDR3 totals 18 residues. V was shortened by 2 bases and J by 8 bases, with 22 bases between the two germline ends. From germline, CDR1 is SGHTA and CDR2 FQGNSA. The CDR3 DNA reads as TGTGCCAGCAGCTTACTGGGTGGGGGCAGGGCAGGAGATTCACCCCTCCACTTT. This sequence encodes CASSLLGGGRAGDSPLHF.

The rearrangement joins TRBV19 to TRBJ2-3, with D perhaps matching TRBD1 or TRBD2 (7 bases each). Trimming pared 0 bases from V and 1 base from J, leaving 14 bases between. Germline assignment: CDR1 LNHDA and CDR2 SQIVND (reference sequence). This CDR3 has 17 amino acids. CDR3 DNA sequence: TGTGCCAGTAGTATAGATGGGAGGGGGCTTGGCACAGATACGCAGTATTTT. It yields the protein CASSIDGRGLGTDTQYF.

V is TRBV6-5 and J is TRBJ2-1; 11 nucleotides line up with TRBD2. This CDR3 has 15 amino acids. V was clipped by 7 bases and J by 4 bases; unmatched bases: 6. Germline loops: CDR1 MNHEY, CDR2 SVGAGI. CDR3 DNA: TGTGCCAGCATTGCCGGGACTAGCGGATACAATGAGCAGTTCTTC. The encoded protein is CASIAGTSGYNEQFF.

The chain links TRBV18 to TRBJ2-2; D uncertain. The V end lost 1 base, the J end lost 1 base, and 4 bases lay between the germline ends. This CDR3 has 14 residues. Per germline, CDR1 KGHSH and CDR2 LQKENI. The CDR3 region has the DNA TGTGCCAGCTCACCACGAGGGAACACCGGGGAGCTGTTTTTT. Amino acid sequence: CASSPRGNTGELFF. Looking up the rest from reference TRBV18 and TRBJ2-2 gives the full variable domain: NAGVMQNPRHLVRRRGQEARLRCSPMKGHSHVYWYRQLPEEGLKFMVYLQKENIIDESGMPKERFSAEFPKEGPSILRIQQVVRGDSAAYFCASSPRGNTGELFFGEGSRLTVL.

DNA for the CDR3: TGTGCCAGTAGTATTAGCCACCCAAATAATGAGCAGTTCTTC. Its translation: CASSISHPNNEQFF. The rearrangement joins TRBV19 to TRBJ2-1; D remains unclear. Trimming pared 3 bases from V and 7 bases from J, leaving 13 bases between. Germline V CDR1 and CDR2: LNHDA, SQIVND (reference sequence). The CDR3 covers 14 residues.

CDR3 nucleotides: TGTGCCAGCAGTGAAATGGTGGCCAACTACAATGAGCAGTTCTTC. The encoded protein is CASSEMVANYNEQFF. The chain couples TRBV6-1 to TRBJ2-1; unclear D gene. Trimming shortened V by 2 bases and J by 3 bases, and 11 bases separated the two germline ends. The CDR3 has 15 amino acids. The germline gives CDR1 MNHNS, CDR2 SASEGT.

The V and J genes are TRBV6-6 and TRBJ1-2, with a tentative D call TRBD1 (5 bases). CDR1 MNHNY and CDR2 SVGAGI come from the germline V gene (reference sequence). The CDR3 is 14 amino acids. Trimming took off 1 base at V and 8 bases at J, with 14 bases between the two ends. The CDR3 DNA reads TGTGCCAGCAGTTACTTCACAGGAGAGGGGGGCTACACCTTC. Translated, it gives CASSYFTGEGGYTF.